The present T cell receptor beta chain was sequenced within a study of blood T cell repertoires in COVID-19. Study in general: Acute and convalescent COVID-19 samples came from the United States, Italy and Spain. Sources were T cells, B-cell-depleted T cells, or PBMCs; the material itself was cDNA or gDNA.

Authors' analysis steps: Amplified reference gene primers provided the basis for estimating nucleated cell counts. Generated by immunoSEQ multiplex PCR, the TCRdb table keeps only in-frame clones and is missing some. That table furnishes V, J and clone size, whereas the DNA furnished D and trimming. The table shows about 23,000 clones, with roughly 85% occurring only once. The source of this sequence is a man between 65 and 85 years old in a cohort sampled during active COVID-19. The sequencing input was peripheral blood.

The CDR3 sequence is CASSISRDRGYEQYF. The CDR3 region has the DNA TGTGCCAGTAGTATATCCCGGGACAGGGGCTACGAGCAGTACTTC. The rearrangement joins TRBV19 to TRBJ2-7, with TRBD1 matching 10 bases. V dropped 2 bases and J dropped 3; count of bases not matched to a gene: 4. Germline V CDR1 and CDR2: LNHDA, SQIVND (reference sequence). CDR3 length: 15 amino acids.